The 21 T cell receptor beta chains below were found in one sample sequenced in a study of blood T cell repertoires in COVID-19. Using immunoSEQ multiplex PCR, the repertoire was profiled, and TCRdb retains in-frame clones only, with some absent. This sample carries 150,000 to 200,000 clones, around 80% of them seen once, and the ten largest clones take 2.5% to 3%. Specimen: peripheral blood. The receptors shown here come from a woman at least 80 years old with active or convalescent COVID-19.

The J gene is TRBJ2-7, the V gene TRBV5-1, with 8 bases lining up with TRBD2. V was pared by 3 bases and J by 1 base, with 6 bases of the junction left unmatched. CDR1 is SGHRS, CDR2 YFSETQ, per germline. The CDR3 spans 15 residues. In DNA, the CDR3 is TGCGCCAGCAGCTACGGGGGGGCGGGGTCCTACGAGCAGTACTTC. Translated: CASSYGGAGSYEQYF.

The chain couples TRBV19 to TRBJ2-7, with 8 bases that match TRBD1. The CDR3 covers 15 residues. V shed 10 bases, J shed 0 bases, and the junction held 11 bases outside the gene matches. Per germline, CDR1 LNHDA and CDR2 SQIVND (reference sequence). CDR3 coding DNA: TGTGCCACCAGTGGCGGACAGGGATACTCCTACGAGCAGTACTTC. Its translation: CATSGGQGYSYEQYF.

CDR3 residues: CASSPTSGANNEQFF. The CDR3, as DNA: TGTGCCAGCAGCCCAACTAGCGGGGCCAACAATGAGCAGTTCTTC. This chain joins TRBV9 and TRBJ2-1, with TRBD2 matching over 10 bases. Germline trimming cut 4 bases from V and 5 bases from J; bases unmatched to any gene: 6. The CDR3 has 15 residues. Germline values: CDR1 SGDLS, CDR2 YYNGEE.

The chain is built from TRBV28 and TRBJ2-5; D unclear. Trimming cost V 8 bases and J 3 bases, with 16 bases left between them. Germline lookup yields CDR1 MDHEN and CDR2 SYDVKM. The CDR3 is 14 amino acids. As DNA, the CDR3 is TGTGCCAGCCCATCCCGTGGAGCCGAAGAGACCCAGTACTTC. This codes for CASPSRGAEETQYF.

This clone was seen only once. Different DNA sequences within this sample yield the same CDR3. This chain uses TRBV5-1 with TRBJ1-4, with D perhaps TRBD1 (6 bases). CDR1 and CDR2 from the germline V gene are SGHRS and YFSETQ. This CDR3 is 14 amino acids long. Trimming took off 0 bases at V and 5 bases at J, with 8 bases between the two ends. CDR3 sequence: CASSLDRGNEKLFF. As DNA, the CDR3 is TGCGCCAGCAGCTTGGATAGGGGGAATGAAAAACTGTTTTTT.

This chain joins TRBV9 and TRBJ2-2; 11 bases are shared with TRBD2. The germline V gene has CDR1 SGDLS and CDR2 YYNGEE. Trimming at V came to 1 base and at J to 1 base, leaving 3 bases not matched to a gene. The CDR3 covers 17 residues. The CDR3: CASSVTSGGRNTGELFF. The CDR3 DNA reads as TGTGCCAGCAGCGTAACTAGCGGGGGTAGGAACACCGGGGAGCTGTTTTTT.

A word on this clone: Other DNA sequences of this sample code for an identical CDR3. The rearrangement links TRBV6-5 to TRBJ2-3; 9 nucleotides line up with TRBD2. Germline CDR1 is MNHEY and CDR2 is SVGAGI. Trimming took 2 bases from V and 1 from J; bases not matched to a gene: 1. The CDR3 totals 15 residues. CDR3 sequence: CASSYASGGTDTQYF. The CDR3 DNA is TGTGCCAGCAGTTACGCTAGCGGGGGCACAGATACGCAGTATTTT.

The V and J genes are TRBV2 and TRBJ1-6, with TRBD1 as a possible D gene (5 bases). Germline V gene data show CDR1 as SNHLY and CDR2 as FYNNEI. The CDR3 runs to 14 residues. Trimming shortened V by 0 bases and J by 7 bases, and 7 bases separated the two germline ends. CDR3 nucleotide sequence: TGTGCCAGCAGTGAAGCGGGGCGGAATTCACCCCTCCACTTT. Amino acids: CASSEAGRNSPLHF.

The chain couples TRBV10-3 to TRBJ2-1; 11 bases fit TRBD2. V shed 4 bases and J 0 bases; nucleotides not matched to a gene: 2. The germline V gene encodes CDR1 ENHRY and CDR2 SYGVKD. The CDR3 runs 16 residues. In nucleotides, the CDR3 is TGTGCCATCAGTGCTAGCGGGGGGAACTCCTACAATGAGCAGTTCTTC. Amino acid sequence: CAISASGGNSYNEQFF.

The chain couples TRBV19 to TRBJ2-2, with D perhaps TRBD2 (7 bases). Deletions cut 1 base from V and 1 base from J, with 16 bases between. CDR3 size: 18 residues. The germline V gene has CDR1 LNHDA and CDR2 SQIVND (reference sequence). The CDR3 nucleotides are TGTGCCAGTAGTATAGGGGGAGGGGGTAATATGAACACCGGGGAGCTGTTTTTT. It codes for CASSIGGGGNMNTGELFF.

The CDR3 sequence is CAWRRGTTDTQYF. CDR3 nucleotide sequence: TGTGCCTGGAGGAGGGGGACCACAGATACGCAGTATTTT. J is TRBJ2-3 and V is TRBV30, with a tentative D call TRBD1 (6 bases). The CDR3 loop spans 13 amino acids. Germline loops: CDR1 GTSNPN, CDR2 SVGIG (reference sequence). Trimming removed 3 bases at V and 2 bases at J, with 9 bases between. The full variable domain, completed using reference TRBV30 and TRBJ2-3, is SQTIHQWPATLVQPVGSPLSLECTVEGTSNPNLYWYRQAAGRGLQLLFYSVGIGQISSEVPQNLSASRPQDRQFILSSKKLLLSDSGFYLCAWRRGTTDTQYFGPGTRLTVL.

The chain's CDR3 is CASSQQQDRVYGYTF. DNA for the CDR3: TGTGCCAGCAGCCAACAGCAGGACAGGGTCTATGGCTACACCTTC. The rearrangement joins TRBV7-3 to TRBJ1-2; 8 nucleotides match TRBD1. CDR1 is SGHTA, CDR2 FQGTGA, per germline. V lost 5 bases to trimming and J lost 4 bases; unmatched junction nucleotides: 9. The CDR3 has 15 amino acids.

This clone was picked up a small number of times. The CDR3 nucleotides are TGTGCCAGCAGCGTAGTTCCCGGTGAGCAGTTCTTC. This translates into CASSVVPGEQFF. The chain has TRBV9 and TRBJ2-1; the D is unclear. The CDR3 is 12 amino acids. Germline CDR1 reads SGDLS; CDR2 reads YYNGEE. V was trimmed by 0 bases and J by 9 bases, leaving 7 bases between them.

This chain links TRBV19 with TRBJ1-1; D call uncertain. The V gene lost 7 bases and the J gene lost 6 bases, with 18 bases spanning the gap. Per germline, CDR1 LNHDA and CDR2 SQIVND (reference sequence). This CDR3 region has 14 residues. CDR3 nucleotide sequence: TGTGCCAGTACGGTGGGTTCTGGTCAGGCTGAAGCTTTCTTT. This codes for CASTVGSGQAEAFF.

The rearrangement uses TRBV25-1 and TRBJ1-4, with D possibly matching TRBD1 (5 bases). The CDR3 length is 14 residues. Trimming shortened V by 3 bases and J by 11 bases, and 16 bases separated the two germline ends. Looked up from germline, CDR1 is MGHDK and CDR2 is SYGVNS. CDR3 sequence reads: CASSDTGVFGKLFF. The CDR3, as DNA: TGTGCCAGCAGTGATACGGGGGTGTTTGGGAAACTGTTTTTT.

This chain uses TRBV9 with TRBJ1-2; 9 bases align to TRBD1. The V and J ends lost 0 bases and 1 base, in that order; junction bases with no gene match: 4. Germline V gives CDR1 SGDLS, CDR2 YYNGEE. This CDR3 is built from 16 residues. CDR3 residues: CASSVEGTGFNYGYTF. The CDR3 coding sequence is TGTGCCAGCAGCGTAGAAGGGACAGGGTTTAACTATGGCTACACCTTC.

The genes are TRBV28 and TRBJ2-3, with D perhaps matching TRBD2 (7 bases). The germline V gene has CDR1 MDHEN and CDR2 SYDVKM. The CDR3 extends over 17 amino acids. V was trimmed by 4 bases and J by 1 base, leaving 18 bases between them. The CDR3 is CASSYPNGGPGTDTQYF. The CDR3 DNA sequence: TGTGCCAGCAGTTACCCGAACGGGGGGCCGGGCACAGATACGCAGTATTTT.

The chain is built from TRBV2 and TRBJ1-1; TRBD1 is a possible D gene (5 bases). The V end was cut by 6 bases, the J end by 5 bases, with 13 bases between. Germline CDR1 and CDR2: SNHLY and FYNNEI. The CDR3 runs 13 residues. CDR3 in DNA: TGTGCCAGCAGGCGGGGGGAGGGGACTGAAGCTTTCTTT. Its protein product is CASRRGEGTEAFF.

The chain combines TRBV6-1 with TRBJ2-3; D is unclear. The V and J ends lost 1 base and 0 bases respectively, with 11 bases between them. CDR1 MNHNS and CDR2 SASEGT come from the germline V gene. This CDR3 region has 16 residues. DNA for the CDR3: TGTGCCAGCAGTGAAGGGCTCCCGCAGAGCACAGATACGCAGTATTTT. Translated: CASSEGLPQSTDTQYF.

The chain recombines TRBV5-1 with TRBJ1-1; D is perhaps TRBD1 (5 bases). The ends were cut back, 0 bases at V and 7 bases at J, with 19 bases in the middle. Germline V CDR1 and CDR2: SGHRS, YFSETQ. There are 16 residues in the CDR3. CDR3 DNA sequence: TGCGCCAGCAGCTTGGACCTTTCGGGGACTTGGAATGAAGCTTTCTTT. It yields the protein CASSLDLSGTWNEAFF.

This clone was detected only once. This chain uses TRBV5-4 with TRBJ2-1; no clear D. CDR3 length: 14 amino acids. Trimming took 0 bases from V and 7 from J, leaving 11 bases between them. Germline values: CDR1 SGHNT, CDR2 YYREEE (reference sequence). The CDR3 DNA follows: TGTGCCAGCAGCTTGGCACTCGCCCCGAATGAGCAGTTCTTC. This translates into CASSLALAPNEQFF.